Shown below are 28 T cell receptor beta chains from a single sample sequenced in a study of shared clonotypes between healthy human individuals. Assay used: immunoSEQ multiplex PCR; TCRdb lists only in-frame clones, some missing. The sample lists 600,000 to 800,000 clones, 72% seen once, with over 1.5% in the top ten. The specimen was memory CD4+ T cells sorted from blood. Subset: CD45RA-negative fraction. These receptors all come from a woman aged 25 to 39 in good health.

This clone has more than one count but fewer than ten. V is TRBV4-1 and J is TRBJ1-4; no definite D call. Germline V CDR1 and CDR2: MGHRA, YSYEKL. The V and J ends lost 4 bases and 4 bases respectively, with 13 bases between them. This CDR3 contains 15 residues. The chain's CDR3 is CASSPGGGLNEKLFF. CDR3 sequence (DNA): TGCGCCAGCAGCCCGGGAGGTGGGCTTAATGAAAAACTGTTTTTT.

The gene calls are TRBV9 and TRBJ1-6; 12 bases match TRBD1. J gave up 10 bases and V 4 bases, and 9 bases lay outside the gene matches. This CDR3 region has 16 residues. The germline gives CDR1 SGDLS, CDR2 YYNGEE. DNA for the CDR3: TGTGCCAGCAGCTCGGGGACAGGGGGCGCAGGATCACCCCTCCACTTT. Protein: CASSSGTGGAGSPLHF.

This clone turned up a few times. The CDR3 coding sequence is TGTGCCACCAGGGGGACAGACTCCTACGAGCAGTACTTC. This encodes CATRGTDSYEQYF. V and J are TRBV2 and TRBJ2-7; 7 bases line up with TRBD1. The CDR3 has 13 amino acids. The J segment lost 0 bases and the V segment lost 10 bases, leaving 6 bases of the junction unmatched. Germline CDR1 reads SNHLY; CDR2 reads FYNNEI.

As to this clone: Distinct nucleotide sequences in the sample also encode this CDR3. This rearrangement joins TRBV5-4 to TRBJ2-1; TRBD2 matches at 7 bases. This CDR3 is built from 14 residues. J gave up 5 bases and V 0 bases, and 2 bases lay outside the gene matches. Germline CDR1 is SGHNT and CDR2 is YYREEE (reference sequence). This CDR3 reads CASSLAGGHNEQFF. The CDR3 region has the DNA TGTGCCAGCAGCTTGGCGGGAGGCCACAATGAGCAGTTCTTC. The complete variable domain, with remaining parts taken from reference TRBV5-4 and TRBJ2-1, reads ETGVTQSPTHLIKTRGQQVTLRCSSQSGHNTVSWYQQALGQGPQFIFQYYREEENGRGNFPPRFSGLQFPNYSSELNVNALELDDSALYLCASSLAGGHNEQFFGPGTRLTVL.

The rearrangement links TRBV6-6 to TRBJ2-5, with TRBD2 as a possible D gene (5 bases). Between the trimmed V and J ends, which lost 2 bases and 0 bases, there was a span of 13 bases. CDR1 is MNHNY, CDR2 SVGAGI, per germline (reference sequence). This CDR3 is built from 16 residues. The CDR3 DNA reads TGTGCCAGCAGTTACGCTAAAGACTACAACCAAGAGACCCAGTACTTC. Amino acids: CASSYAKDYNQETQYF.

The chain uses TRBV2 and TRBJ1-1, with D uncertain. CDR1 is SNHLY, CDR2 FYNNEI, per germline. This CDR3 spans 15 amino acids. V shed 4 bases and J shed 4 bases, with 16 bases lying between them. This chain's CDR3 is CASSGRLVWGTEAFF. The DNA of the CDR3 is TGTGCCAGCAGTGGACGTCTAGTCTGGGGCACTGAAGCTTTCTTT.

This chain uses TRBV28 with TRBJ1-2; D might be TRBD1 (5 bases). The CDR3 is 14 residues long. Trimming took off 3 bases at V and 6 bases at J, with 14 bases between the two ends. Germline V CDR1 and CDR2: MDHEN, SYDVKM. This CDR3 is CASSLTGGVDGYTF. CDR3 in DNA: TGTGCCAGCAGTTTGACCGGGGGGGTTGATGGCTACACCTTC.

The CDR3 sequence is CASSSGTWTRGNTIYF. The CDR3 nucleotides read TGTGCCAGCAGCTCAGGTACCTGGACGAGGGGAAACACCATATATTTT. V and J are TRBV28 and TRBJ1-3; unclear D gene. V was trimmed by 6 bases and J by 4 bases, leaving 19 bases between them. CDR3 length: 16 residues. From germline, CDR1 is MDHEN and CDR2 SYDVKM. Filled out from reference TRBV28 and TRBJ1-3, the complete variable domain reads DVKVTQSSRYLVKRTGEKVFLECVQDMDHENMFWYRQDPGLGLRLIYFSYDVKMKEKGDIPEGYSVSREKKERFSLILESASTNQTSMYLCASSSGTWTRGNTIYFGEGSWLTVV.

The chain combines TRBV7-6 with TRBJ2-2, with 7 bases lining up with TRBD2. CDR1 SGHVS and CDR2 FNYEAQ come from the germline V gene. The CDR3 is 16 amino acids. J lost 5 bases, V lost 3 bases, and 9 bases had no gene match. The DNA for the CDR3 is TGTGCCAGCAGCTTTACTAGCGTCCCGGGGACCGGGGAGCTGTTTTTT. Protein product: CASSFTSVPGTGELFF.

This clone was recorded once. The rearrangement joins TRBV7-9 to TRBJ1-5, with no clear D. Germline lookup yields CDR1 SEHNR and CDR2 FQNEAQ (reference sequence). The CDR3 is 14 residues long. The V end was cut by 7 bases, the J end by 4 bases, with 14 bases between. The DNA of the CDR3 is TGTGCCAGCACCCTAGCCGGGAGTAATCAGCCCCAGCATTTT. This codes for CASTLAGSNQPQHF. The variable domain in full, with the rest retrieved from reference TRBV7-9 and TRBJ1-5, is DTGVSQNPRHKITKRGQNVTFRCDPISEHNRLYWYRQTLGQGPEFLTYFQNEAQLEKSRLLSDRFSAERPKGSFSTLEIQRTEQGDSAMYLCASTLAGSNQPQHFGDGTRLSIL.

The gene calls are TRBV27 and TRBJ2-3; tentative D call: TRBD2 (5 bases). Germline V lookup: CDR1 MNHEY, CDR2 SMNVEV (reference sequence). The CDR3 runs 13 residues. The germline V and J ends were trimmed by 7 bases and 1 base, with 9 bases remaining between them. CDR3: CASKRGGTDTQYF. The CDR3 DNA reads as TGTGCCAGCAAACGGGGTGGCACAGATACGCAGTATTTT.

This clone was counted a few times. The chain uses TRBV2 and TRBJ2-7; D might be TRBD2 (5 bases). Trimming took off 2 bases at V and 0 bases at J, with 8 bases between the two ends. This CDR3 region has 14 residues. The germline CDR1 and CDR2 sequences are SNHLY and FYNNEI. CDR3 sequence reads: CASSERRSSYEQYF. CDR3 nucleotides: TGTGCCAGCAGTGAACGGAGGAGCTCCTACGAGCAGTACTTC. Supplemented by reference TRBV2 and TRBJ2-7, the full variable domain reads EPEVTQTPSHQVTQMGQEVILRCVPISNHLYFYWYRQILGQKVEFLVSFYNNEISEKSEIFDDQFSVERPDGSNFTLKIRSTKLEDSAMYFCASSERRSSYEQYFGPGTRLTVT.

The chain combines TRBV2 with TRBJ2-7, with D perhaps matching TRBD2 (6 bases). Trimming took 3 bases from V and 4 from J, leaving 13 bases between them. This CDR3 has 14 amino acids. CDR1 is SNHLY and CDR2 is FYNNEI in the germline V gene. The CDR3 protein is CASSEVSGRYEQYF. In nucleotides, the CDR3 is TGTGCCAGCAGTGAGGTCAGCGGGCGATACGAGCAGTACTTC.

CDR3 region: CSVHRINNEQFF. The CDR3 DNA reads as TGCAGCGTGCATCGGATTAACAATGAGCAGTTCTTC. The genes are TRBV29-1 and TRBJ2-1; the D is unclear. V was clipped by 6 bases and J by 5 bases, with 11 bases between them. The CDR3 is 12 amino acids. CDR1 and CDR2 (germline): SQVTM, ANQGSEA.

The J gene is TRBJ1-3, the V gene TRBV19; TRBD1 aligns across 11 bases. The CDR3 is 15 residues long. CDR1 and CDR2 from the germline V gene are LNHDA and SQIVND (reference sequence). V lost 7 bases to trimming and J lost 4 bases; unmatched junction nucleotides: 6. CDR3 protein: CASTPDRGPGNTIYF. As DNA, the CDR3 is TGTGCCAGTACCCCGGACAGGGGGCCCGGAAACACCATATATTTT.

The CDR3 nucleotides are TGCGCCAGCAGCCCAGGGTCCTCCGGGGAGCTGTTTTTT. Protein product: CASSPGSSGELFF. The rearrangement joins TRBV5-1 to TRBJ2-2; maybe TRBD1 (5 bases). V was cut by 4 bases and J by 6 bases, with 10 bases left in between. CDR1 is SGHRS, CDR2 YFSETQ, per germline. The CDR3 is 13 amino acids.

To note about this clone: A much larger clone sits a single nucleotide away, making a read error possible. At the DNA level, this CDR3 is encoded by other sequences in the same sample as well. This CDR3 is CASSLSPTGGIGELFF. The CDR3 region has the DNA TGTGCCAGCAGCTTATCCCCGACAGGGGGTATCGGGGAGCTATTTTTT. The chain has TRBV7-3 and TRBJ2-2; 9 bases match TRBD1. This CDR3 has 16 amino acids. Per germline, CDR1 SGHTA and CDR2 FQGTGA. Together with reference TRBV7-3 and TRBJ2-2, the CDR3 gives the full variable domain: GAGVSQTPSNKVTEKGKYVELRCDPISGHTALYWYRQSLGQGPEFLIYFQGTGAADDSGLPNDRFFAVRPEGSVSTLKIQRTERGDSAVYLCASSLSPTGGIGELFFGEGSRLTVL.

V gene TRBV6-5 combines with J gene TRBJ1-1; 7 nucleotides agree with TRBD1. V gave up 6 bases and J gave up 10 bases; unmatched junction bases: 11. The CDR3 has 13 residues. In germline, CDR1 is MNHEY, CDR2 SVGAGI. DNA of the CDR3: TGTGCCAGCAGGCGAACAGGGGACCGAGGAGCTTTCTTT. Its translation: CASRRTGDRGAFF.

The chain links TRBV5-1 to TRBJ1-1; maybe TRBD1 (6 bases). This CDR3 comprises 12 residues. Germline V gives CDR1 SGHRS, CDR2 YFSETQ. Trimming cost V 5 bases and J 5 bases, with 10 bases left between them. The CDR3, as DNA: TGCGCCAGCAGGGGTGGACAGACTGAAGCTTTCTTT. It encodes CASRGGQTEAFF.

This sequence joins TRBV28 and TRBJ1-5, with TRBD1 matching over 9 bases. The CDR3 is made up of 14 amino acids. With 6 bases clipped from V and 2 bases from J, the junction kept 2 bases outside the gene matches. From germline, CDR1 is MDHEN and CDR2 SYDVKM. The CDR3 coding sequence is TGTGCCAGCAGACAGGGGGCTCGCAATCAGCCCCAGCATTTT. It is translated as CASRQGARNQPQHF.

The chain uses TRBV10-2 and TRBJ1-2; D uncertain. Trimming removed 0 bases at V and 1 base at J, with 6 bases between. CDR3 length equals 14 residues. Germline V CDR1 and CDR2: WSHSY, SAAADI. CDR3 coding DNA: TGCGCCAGCAGTGAGTCGGGTATTAACTATGGCTACACCTTC. Residues: CASSESGINYGYTF.

This clone turned up a few times. This CDR3 is also generated by other DNA sequences in the sample. The V and J genes are TRBV7-2 and TRBJ2-5, with TRBD2 matching over 10 bases. The J segment lost 5 bases and the V segment lost 1 base, leaving 7 bases of the junction unmatched. The CDR3 is 16 amino acids. From germline, CDR1 is SGHTA and CDR2 FQGNSA. The CDR3 nucleotides read TGTGCCAGCAGCTTAGGTGGGCTAGCGGGAGTCGAGACCCAGTACTTC. This sequence encodes CASSLGGLAGVETQYF. The entire variable domain, with the rest obtained from reference TRBV7-2 and TRBJ2-5, is as follows: GAGVSQSPSNKVTEKGKDVELRCDPISGHTALYWYRQSLGQGLEFLIYFQGNSAPDKSGLPSDRFSAERTGGSVSTLTIQRTQQEDSAVYLCASSLGGLAGVETQYFGPGTRLLVL.

CDR3 DNA sequence: TGCGCCAGCAGCTTGGAGGGCTTCTACGAGCAGTACTTC. Protein product: CASSLEGFYEQYF. The V and J genes are TRBV5-1 and TRBJ2-7; D ambiguous. The length of the CDR3 is 13 residues. Trimming shortened V by 0 bases and J by 3 bases, and 7 bases separated the two germline ends. CDR1 SGHRS and CDR2 YFSETQ come from the germline V gene.

A word on this clone: The identical CDR3 is also encoded by other nucleotide sequences in the sample. The chain joins TRBV27 to TRBJ2-3; no reliable D call. The V end was cut by 0 bases, the J end by 0 bases, with 4 bases between. Germline assignment: CDR1 MNHEY and CDR2 SMNVEV (reference sequence). There are 14 residues in the CDR3. For the CDR3, the DNA is TGTGCCAGCAGTTTATCTTCCAGCACAGATACGCAGTATTTT. Amino acids: CASSLSSSTDTQYF.

The J gene is TRBJ2-5, the V gene TRBV19; 11 bases agree with TRBD2. From germline, CDR1 is LNHDA and CDR2 SQIVND (reference sequence). The trim removed 11 bases at V and 5 bases at J, leaving 13 bases unmatched. The CDR3 runs to 15 residues. The CDR3 region is CAASSSGRAGETQYF. The CDR3 DNA follows: TGTGCCGCCTCCAGTAGCGGGAGGGCAGGGGAGACCCAGTACTTC.

The chain recombines TRBV5-1 with TRBJ2-2, with D possibly called TRBD1 or TRBD2 (5 bases each). The ends were cut back, 4 bases at V and 5 bases at J, with 15 bases in the middle. In germline, CDR1 is SGHRS, CDR2 YFSETQ. This CDR3 has 15 amino acids. The CDR3, as DNA: TGCGCCAGCAGCCCCGGGACGCTTGGGACCGGGGAGCTGTTTTTT. Protein product: CASSPGTLGTGELFF.

This sequence joins TRBV19 and TRBJ1-5; 8 bases align to TRBD1. The ends lost 4 bases at V and 7 bases at J; junction bases unmatched: 6. The CDR3 spans 14 residues. Germline V gene data show CDR1 as LNHDA and CDR2 as SQIVND (reference sequence). The CDR3 DNA follows: TGTGCCAGTAGTACGGACAGGGTGAAGCAGCCCCAGCATTTT. Translation gives CASSTDRVKQPQHF. The complete variable domain, with remaining parts taken from reference TRBV19 and TRBJ1-5, reads DGGITQSPKYLFRKEGQNVTLSCEQNLNHDAMYWYRQDPGQGLRLIYYSQIVNDFQKGDIAEGYSVSREKKESFPLTVTSAQKNPTAFYLCASSTDRVKQPQHFGDGTRLSIL.

This chain uses TRBV30 with TRBJ1-1; D not certain. The V and J ends lost 4 bases and 1 base respectively, with 19 bases between them. Germline V gene data show CDR1 as GTSNPN and CDR2 as SVGIG (reference sequence). The CDR3 is made up of 16 amino acids. The chain's CDR3 is CAWTFSGFYRNTEAFF. CDR3 in DNA: TGTGCCTGGACATTTTCGGGGTTTTATAGGAACACTGAAGCTTTCTTT.